A selection of T cell receptor beta chains follows, all from one sample in a study of blood T cell repertoires in COVID-19. Profiled with immunoSEQ multiplex PCR; TCRdb holds only in-frame clones, not every one. This table holds approximately 210,000 clones, around 89% found once. Sequenced input: peripheral blood. These receptors were obtained from a woman aged 35 to 49 with acute or convalescent COVID-19. The CDR3 runs from the conserved cysteine through the conserved F or W. A D gene is named only where the DNA matches it firmly. Not every row has a clone size; where given, it reads once, few, many or a size class.

v_call,clone_size,d_call,j_call,cdr3_aa,cdr3_nt
TRBV25-1,NA,NA,TRBJ1-3,CASSEGVRTRGNTIYF,TGTGCCAGCAGTGAAGGCGTCAGGACAAGAGGAAACACCATATATTTT
TRBV2,NA,TRBD1,TRBJ2-2,CASSPGTGNTGELFF,TGTGCCAGCAGTCCCGGGACAGGGAACACCGGGGAGCTGTTTTTT
TRBV30,NA,NA,TRBJ1-2,CAWEADGDFNYGYTF,TGTGCCTGGGAGGCAGACGGTGATTTCAACTATGGCTACACCTTC
TRBV7-3,few,NA,TRBJ2-2,CASSPPGNPTGELFF,TGTGCCAGCAGCCCCCCAGGGAATCCCACCGGGGAGCTGTTTTTT
TRBV6-5,NA,TRBD1,TRBJ1-5,CASSASGGNQPQHF,TGTGCCAGCAGCGCCTCAGGGGGTAATCAGCCCCAGCATTTT
TRBV2,NA,TRBD1,TRBJ2-5,CASIYGTVQETQYF,TGTGCCAGCATCTACGGGACAGTCCAAGAGACCCAGTACTTC
TRBV9,NA,NA,TRBJ1-3,CASSGGVGNTIYF,TGTGCCAGCAGCGGGGGAGTTGGAAACACCATATATTTT
TRBV19,once,NA,TRBJ1-1,CASSIGSGTEAFF,TGTGCCAGTAGTATAGGGAGTGGTACTGAAGCTTTCTTT
TRBV7-2,NA,TRBD2,TRBJ2-5,CASSLLPLSGGSLETQYF,TGTGCCAGCAGCTTACTCCCCCTTAGCGGGGGGTCTTTGGAGACCCAGTACTTC
TRBV12-2,NA,NA,TRBJ1-5,CASPSPRAGVKPQHF,TGTGCAAGCCCCTCCCCTCGGGCGGGTGTTAAGCCCCAGCATTTT
TRBV5-4,NA,NA,TRBJ1-2,CASSFLSAGGGGYTF,TGTGCCAGCAGCTTCTTGTCGGCGGGGGGTGGTGGCTACACCTTC
TRBV3-1/TRBV3-2,NA,NA,TRBJ1-2,CASSQDLSRGYTF,TGTGCCAGCAGCCAAGATCTCTCGCGGGGCTACACCTTC
TRBV15,NA,TRBD1,TRBJ1-2,CATSIPWGQGVLDGYTF,TGTGCCACCAGCATTCCCTGGGGACAGGGTGTACTTGATGGCTACACCTTC
TRBV15,NA,NA,TRBJ1-5,CATSRDLGGAQPQHF,TGTGCCACCAGCAGAGATCTTGGGGGGGCTCAGCCCCAGCATTTT
TRBV25-1,NA,NA,TRBJ2-5,CASSEGWAGAPQETQYF,TGTGCCAGCAGTGAAGGTTGGGCGGGGGCCCCCCAAGAGACCCAGTACTTC
TRBV28,NA,NA,TRBJ2-1,CASSSRGYEQFF,TGTGCCAGCAGTTCAAGGGGCTATGAGCAGTTCTTC
TRBV27,once,TRBD1,TRBJ2-1,CASYISGTVLYNEQFF,TGTGCCAGCTACATCTCAGGGACAGTTCTCTACAATGAGCAGTTCTTC
TRBV5-5,once,TRBD1,TRBJ1-2,CASSLQGAGGYTF,TGTGCCAGCAGCCTACAGGGGGCCGGGGGCTACACCTTC
TRBV5-1,NA,TRBD1,TRBJ1-1,CASSPDRGQVWTEAFF,TGCGCCAGCAGCCCAGACAGGGGGCAAGTATGGACTGAAGCTTTCTTT
TRBV7-2,NA,TRBD1,TRBJ1-2,CASSLGGTGVYGYTF,TGTGCCAGCAGCTTGGGGGGGACAGGGGTTTATGGCTACACCTTC
TRBV2,few,NA,TRBJ1-3,CASQGGGNTIYF,TGTGCCAGCCAAGGGGGTGGAAACACCATATATTTT
TRBV6-5,NA,TRBD1,TRBJ2-1,CASSWDRAYYEQFF,TGTGCCAGCAGCTGGGACAGGGCTTATTATGAGCAGTTCTTC
TRBV14,many,NA,TRBJ1-2,CASSPQTGKGYTF,TGTGCCAGCAGCCCACAGACCGGGAAAGGCTACACCTTC
TRBV4-1,NA,NA,TRBJ1-1,CASSQVQGRKTEAFF,TGCGCCAGCAGCCAAGTGCAGGGCCGGAAGACTGAAGCTTTCTTT
TRBV12-5,NA,NA,TRBJ1-6,CASGLEENSPLHF,TGTGCTAGTGGTTTGGAGGAGAACTCACCCCTCCACTTT
TRBV7-3,once,TRBD1,TRBJ2-2,CASGNRGPNTGELFF,TGTGCCAGCGGGAACAGGGGCCCGAACACCGGGGAGCTGTTTTTT
TRBV27,NA,TRBD2,TRBJ2-3,CASRTLGLAQDTQYF,TGTGCCAGCAGAACCCTTGGACTAGCCCAAGATACGCAGTATTTT
TRBV5-1,NA,TRBD2,TRBJ2-2,CASRGGLNTGELFF,TGCGCCAGCCGCGGGGGGTTAAACACCGGGGAGCTGTTTTTT
TRBV29-1,NA,NA,TRBJ1-2,CSVDSPPKGHYDGYTF,TGCAGCGTTGATTCCCCACCCAAGGGACACTATGATGGCTACACCTTC
TRBV2,NA,NA,TRBJ1-6,CASRLGGSDNSPLHF,TGTGCCAGCAGACTGGGGGGATCGGATAATTCACCCCTCCACTTT
TRBV3-1/TRBV3-2,NA,NA,TRBJ1-5,CASSQEYSNQPQHF,TGTGCCAGCAGCCAAGAGTATAGCAATCAGCCCCAGCATTTT
TRBV24-1,NA,NA,TRBJ2-5,CATSDLRRGETQYF,TGTGCCACCAGTGATTTGCGGAGGGGCGAGACCCAGTACTTC
TRBV15,NA,TRBD1,TRBJ2-3,CATSRTDRRTSTDTQYF,TGTGCCACCAGCAGAACGGACAGGCGCACTAGCACAGATACGCAGTATTTT
TRBV9,NA,NA,TRBJ1-2,CASSVGFGHPYGYTF,TGTGCCAGCAGCGTAGGGTTCGGACACCCCTATGGCTACACCTTC
TRBV12-3/TRBV12-4,once,NA,TRBJ2-3,CASALRDTQYF,TGTGCCAGCGCGCTCAGGGATACGCAGTATTTT
TRBV6-5,NA,NA,TRBJ2-2,CASSYSITGTGELFF,TGTGCCAGCAGTTACTCGATCACAGGCACCGGGGAGCTGTTTTTT
TRBV6-4,NA,NA,TRBJ1-2,CASSDRGASYTF,TGTGCCAGCAGTGACAGGGGCGCTAGCTACACCTTC
TRBV7-9,NA,TRBD1,TRBJ1-4,CASRKGRGRGEKLFF,TGTGCCAGCAGGAAGGGCAGGGGGCGAGGTGAAAAACTGTTTTTT
TRBV10-3,few,NA,TRBJ1-4,CAISESARADNTNEKLFF,TGTGCCATCAGTGAGTCGGCCAGGGCGGACAATACTAATGAAAAACTGTTTTTT
TRBV19,NA,NA,TRBJ1-1,CASSIFPGITEAFF,TGTGCCAGTAGTATTTTTCCGGGGATCACTGAAGCTTTCTTT
TRBV10-3,NA,TRBD1,TRBJ2-1,CAIKRAGTGADEQFF,TGTGCCATCAAGAGAGCCGGGACAGGGGCTGATGAGCAGTTCTTC
TRBV5-5,NA,NA,TRBJ2-3,CASSLVARGSTDTQYF,TGTGCCAGCAGCTTGGTAGCAAGAGGAAGCACAGATACGCAGTATTTT
TRBV6-4,NA,NA,TRBJ1-1,CASPQDQGRGAFF,TGTGCCAGCCCCCAAGATCAGGGGAGGGGGGCTTTCTTT
TRBV27,NA,TRBD1,TRBJ1-5,CASSLSGTGYQPQHF,TGTGCCAGCAGTTTATCGGGGACAGGATATCAGCCCCAGCATTTT
TRBV11-2,NA,TRBD2,TRBJ2-5,CASSIRGGGDQETQYF,TGTGCCAGCAGCATAAGGGGCGGGGGGGACCAAGAGACCCAGTACTTC
TRBV19,once,NA,TRBJ1-3,CASIDTGTRGNTIYF,TGTGCCAGTATAGATACAGGGACGCGGGGAAACACCATATATTTT
TRBV18,NA,TRBD1,TRBJ2-1,CASSSTGAISYNEQFF,TGTGCCAGCTCATCGACAGGGGCGATCTCCTACAATGAGCAGTTCTTC
TRBV4-2,NA,TRBD1,TRBJ2-5,CASSQDWGAGGETQYF,TGTGCCAGCAGCCAAGATTGGGGTGCAGGGGGAGAGACCCAGTACTTC
TRBV4-2,NA,TRBD1,TRBJ1-4,CASSQGQGPNEKLFF,TGTGCCAGCAGCCAAGGACAGGGGCCTAATGAAAAACTGTTTTTT